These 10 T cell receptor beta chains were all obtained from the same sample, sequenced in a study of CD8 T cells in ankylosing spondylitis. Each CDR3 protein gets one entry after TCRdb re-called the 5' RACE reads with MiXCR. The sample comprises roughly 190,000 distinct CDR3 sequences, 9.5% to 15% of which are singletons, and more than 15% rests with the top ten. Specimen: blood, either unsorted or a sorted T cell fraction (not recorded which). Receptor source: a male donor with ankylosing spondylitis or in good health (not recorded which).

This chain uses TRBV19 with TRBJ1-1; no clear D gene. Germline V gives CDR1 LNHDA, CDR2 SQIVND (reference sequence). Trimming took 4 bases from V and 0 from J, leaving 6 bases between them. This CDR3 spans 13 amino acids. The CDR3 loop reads CASSTYLNTEAFF. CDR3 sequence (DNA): TGTGCCAGTAGTACCTATTTGAACACTGAAGCTTTCTTT.

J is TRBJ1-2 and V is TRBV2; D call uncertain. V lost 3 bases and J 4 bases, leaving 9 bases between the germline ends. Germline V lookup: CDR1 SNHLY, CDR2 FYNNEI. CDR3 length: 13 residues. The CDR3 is CASSDGLGYGYTF. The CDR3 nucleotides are TGTGCCAGCAGTGACGGGTTGGGCTATGGCTACACCTTC.

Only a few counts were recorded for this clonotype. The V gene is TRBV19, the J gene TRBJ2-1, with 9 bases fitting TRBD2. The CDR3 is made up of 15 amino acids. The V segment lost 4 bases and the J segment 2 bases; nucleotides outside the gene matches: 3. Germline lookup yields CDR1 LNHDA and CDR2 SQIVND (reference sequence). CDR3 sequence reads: CASSTASGAYNEQFF. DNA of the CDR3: TGTGCCAGTAGTACGGCTAGCGGGGCCTACAATGAGCAGTTCTTC.

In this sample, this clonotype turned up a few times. This chain's CDR3 is CASSLVDREHGYTF. For the CDR3, the DNA is TGCGCCAGCAGCCTCGTGGACAGGGAGCATGGCTACACCTTC. This chain joins TRBV4-1 and TRBJ1-2; TRBD1 aligns across 8 bases. The V gene's germline CDR1 is MGHRA and CDR2 YSYEKL. The CDR3 covers 14 residues. V lost 4 bases to trimming and J lost 6 bases; unmatched junction nucleotides: 7.

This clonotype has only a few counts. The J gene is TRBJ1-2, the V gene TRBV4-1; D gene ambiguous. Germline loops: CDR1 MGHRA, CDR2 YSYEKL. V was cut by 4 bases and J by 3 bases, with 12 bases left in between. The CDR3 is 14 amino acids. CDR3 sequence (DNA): TGCGCCAGCAGCCTATGGGTGGAGGACTATGGCTACACCTTC. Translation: CASSLWVEDYGYTF.

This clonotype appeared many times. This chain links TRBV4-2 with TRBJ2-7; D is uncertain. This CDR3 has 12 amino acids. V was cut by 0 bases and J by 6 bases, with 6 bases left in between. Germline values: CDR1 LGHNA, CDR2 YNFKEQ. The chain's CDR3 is CASSQDSAEQYF. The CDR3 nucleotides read TGTGCCAGCAGCCAAGATTCTGCCGAGCAGTACTTC.

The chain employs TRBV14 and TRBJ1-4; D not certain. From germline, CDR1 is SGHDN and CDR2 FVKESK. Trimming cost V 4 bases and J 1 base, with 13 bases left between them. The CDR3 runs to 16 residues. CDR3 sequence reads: CASSPLLPETNEKLFF. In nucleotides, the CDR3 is TGTGCCAGCAGCCCGCTCCTTCCTGAAACTAATGAAAAACTGTTTTTT. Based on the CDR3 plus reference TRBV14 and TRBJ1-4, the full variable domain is EAGVTQFPSHSVIEKGQTVTLRCDPISGHDNLYWYRRVMGKEIKFLLHFVKESKQDESGMPNNRFLAERTGGTYSTLKVQPAELEDSGVYFCASSPLLPETNEKLFFGSGTQLSVL.

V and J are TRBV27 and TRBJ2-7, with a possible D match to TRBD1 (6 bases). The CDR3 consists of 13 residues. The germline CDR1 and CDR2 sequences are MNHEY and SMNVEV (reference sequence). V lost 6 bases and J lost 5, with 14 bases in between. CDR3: CASRPTGYHEQYF. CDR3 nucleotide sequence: TGTGCCAGCAGACCTACAGGGTACCACGAGCAGTACTTC.

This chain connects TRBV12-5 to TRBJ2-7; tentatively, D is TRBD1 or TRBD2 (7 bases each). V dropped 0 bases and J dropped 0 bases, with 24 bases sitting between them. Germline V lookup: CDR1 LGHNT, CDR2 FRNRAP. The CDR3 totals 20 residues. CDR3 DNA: TGTGCTAGTGGTTTGGTACTGATCGGGGGAGGGGGCCCTAGCTCCTACGAGCAGTACTTC. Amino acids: CASGLVLIGGGGPSSYEQYF.

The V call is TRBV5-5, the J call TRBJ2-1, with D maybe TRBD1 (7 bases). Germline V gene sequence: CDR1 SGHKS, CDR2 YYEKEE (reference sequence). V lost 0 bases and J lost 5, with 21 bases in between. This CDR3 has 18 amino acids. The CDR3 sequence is CASSLGPTGRIPHNEQFF. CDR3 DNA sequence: TGTGCCAGCAGCTTGGGGCCGACAGGGAGGATCCCTCACAATGAGCAGTTCTTC.